A single sample gave rise to the 8 T cell receptor beta chains below, sequenced in a study of post-analysis software for immune sequencing data. Findings and caveats of the study: Among roughly 5 TRBV segments more frequent in patients than controls were TRBV5-6, TRBV5-1 and TRBV20-1.

Unique molecular identifiers were present in the TCR beta cDNA libraries. MiXCR, applied by TCRdb to the PCR reads, yields one record per CDR3 protein. The sample records about 680,000 distinct CDR3 sequences, 55% to 60% being singletons. These receptors are not linked to any known antigen. The sequencing input was blood. The source is a girl aged 2-10 years with multiple sclerosis.

This clonotype was counted between two and nine times. This sequence joins TRBV7-2 and TRBJ2-1; TRBD2 matches 8 bases. The ends lost 5 bases at V and 0 bases at J; junction bases unmatched: 6. Germline CDR1 is SGHTA and CDR2 is FQGNSA. The CDR3 loop spans 16 amino acids. The CDR3 sequence: CASSVVAGSSYNEQFF. The CDR3 DNA reads TGTGCCAGCAGCGTGGTAGCGGGGAGCTCCTACAATGAGCAGTTCTTC.

A note on this clonotype: Sequence at one end of the junction differs from germline and may be a read error. Here the CDR3 reads CASSPPSSSYNEQVF. The CDR3, as DNA: TGCGCCAGCAGCCCCCCCAGCAGCTCCTACAATGAGCAGGTCTTC. The genes are TRBV5-1 and TRBJ2-1; the D is unclear. Looked up from germline, CDR1 is SGHRS and CDR2 is YFSETQ. The CDR3 consists of 15 residues. The entire variable domain, with the rest obtained from reference TRBV5-1 and TRBJ2-1, is as follows: KAGVTQTPRYLIKTRGQQVTLSCSPISGHRSVSWYQQTPGQGLQFLFEYFSETQRNKGNFPGRFSGRQFSNSRSEMNVSTLELGDSALYLCASSPPSSSYNEQVFGPGTRLTVL.

The genes are TRBV4-2 and TRBJ2-7; 8 bases line up with TRBD1. Per germline, CDR1 LGHNA and CDR2 YNFKEQ. This CDR3 region has 17 residues. V was clipped by 1 base and J by 5 bases; unmatched bases: 13. In DNA form, the CDR3 reads TGTGCCAGCAGCCAAGTAGGGCGGACAGGGAATCTGAACGAGCAGTACTTC. Its translation is CASSQVGRTGNLNEQYF.

This clonotype was seen once. The V call is TRBV12-3 or TRBV12-4, the J call TRBJ2-3, with a weak D call TRBD1 (5 bases). The V gene lost 3 bases and the J gene lost 6 bases, with 13 bases spanning the gap. This CDR3 has 14 amino acids. The CDR3 nucleotides are TGTGCCAGCAGTTTTTCCAGGGTAAAGGATACGCAGTATTTT. This translates into CASSFSRVKDTQYF.

The chain recombines TRBV6-4 with TRBJ2-3, with TRBD2 as a possible D gene (5 bases). The germline V and J ends were trimmed by 5 bases and 2 bases, with 17 bases remaining between them. The V gene's germline CDR1 is MRHNA and CDR2 SNTAGT. The CDR3 is 16 amino acids. This CDR3 reads CASSPSRGWDTDTQYF. The CDR3 nucleotides are TGTGCCAGCAGTCCTTCCCGGGGATGGGACACAGATACGCAGTATTTT.

A note on this clonotype: The junction differs from germline at one of its ends, possibly a read error. The genes are TRBV5-1 and TRBJ2-7, with TRBD1 identical over 7 bases. There are 13 residues in the CDR3. Germline V gene data show CDR1 as SGHRS and CDR2 as YFSETQ. For the CDR3, the DNA is TGCGCCAGCTCAACAGGGGAATCCTACGTGCAGTACTTC. This encodes CASSTGESYVQYF.

This clonotype was counted a few times. V usage is TRBV29-1 and J usage is TRBJ2-1; 8 bases match TRBD2. With V trimmed by 4 bases and J by 6 bases, 11 bases remained unmatched. Germline lookup yields CDR1 SQVTM and CDR2 ANQGSEA. This CDR3 spans 15 amino acids. CDR3: CSVAKVAGGPNEQFF. DNA of the CDR3: TGCAGCGTTGCAAAGGTTGCGGGAGGTCCCAATGAGCAGTTCTTC.

The chain is built from TRBV6-5 and TRBJ2-1; no clear D. The V end lost 6 bases, the J end lost 4 bases, and 10 bases lay between the germline ends. From germline, CDR1 is MNHEY and CDR2 SVGAGI. This CDR3 contains 13 residues. The CDR3: CASSPDWYNEQFF. Written as DNA, the CDR3 is TGTGCCAGCAGCCCCGACTGGTACAATGAGCAGTTCTTC.